The 6 T cell receptor beta chains below come from one sample, sequenced in a study of CD8 T cells in ankylosing spondylitis. Using its own MiXCR run on the 5' RACE reads, TCRdb lists one record per CDR3 protein. The sample carries approximately 250,000 distinct CDR3 sequences, 24% recorded once. Sample: blood, either unsorted or a sorted T cell fraction (not recorded which). The receptor source for this set is a male donor with ankylosing spondylitis or in good health (not recorded which).

In its sample, this clonotype was seen many times. The rearrangement uses TRBV25-1 and TRBJ2-5, with TRBD2 matching 8 bases. CDR1 MGHDK and CDR2 SYGVNS come from the germline V gene. This CDR3 contains 15 residues. J gave up 3 bases and V 2 bases, and 5 bases lay outside the gene matches. CDR3 DNA: TGTGCCAGCAGTGAAGGTACTAGCGGTAAAGAGACCCAGTACTTC. This translates into CASSEGTSGKETQYF.

The chain recombines TRBV20-1 with TRBJ2-5; D unresolved. The CDR3 spans 10 residues. CDR1 is DFQATT, CDR2 SNEGSKA, per germline (reference sequence). V lost 6 bases, J lost 5 bases, and 7 bases lay in between. CDR3 loop: CSAHGETQYF. In DNA, the CDR3 is TGCAGTGCCCACGGGGAGACCCAGTACTTC.

The chain employs TRBV20-1 and TRBJ2-2; TRBD1 is a possible D gene (5 bases). This CDR3 has 11 amino acids. Germline values: CDR1 DFQATT, CDR2 SNEGSKA (reference sequence). V shed 2 bases and J shed 9 bases, with 7 bases lying between them. The CDR3 DNA reads TGCAGTGCTAGACAGGGTCGGGAGCTGTTTTTT. The encoded protein is CSARQGRELFF.

This clonotype came up a few times. This sequence joins TRBV2 and TRBJ2-5, with TRBD2 identical over 11 bases. CDR1 is SNHLY, CDR2 FYNNEI, per germline. The junction had 3 bases not matched to a gene; V was cut back by 1 base and J by 5 bases. This CDR3 is 15 amino acids long. This chain's CDR3 is CASSEEIAGGETQYF. DNA of the CDR3: TGTGCCAGCAGTGAAGAAATAGCGGGGGGGGAGACCCAGTACTTC.

This clonotype was observed a few times. This chain connects TRBV5-1 to TRBJ2-6, with 7 bases matching TRBD2. The CDR3 spans 16 residues. Looked up from germline, CDR1 is SGHRS and CDR2 is YFSETQ. V lost 7 bases to trimming and J lost 0 bases; unmatched junction nucleotides: 7. CDR3 DNA: TGCGCCAGCGATGTCGGGGGGAGCTCTGGGGCCAACGTCCTGACTTTC. This gives the protein CASDVGGSSGANVLTF.

With regard to this clonotype: Germline is not matched at one junction end, which may reflect a read error. The chain recombines TRBV6-6 with TRBJ1-4; D gene uncertain. Germline CDR1 MNHNY, CDR2 SVGAGI (reference sequence). This CDR3 contains 13 residues. The chain's CDR3 is CVSSFSHNEKLFF. As DNA, the CDR3 is TGTGTCAGCAGTTTCAGCCATAATGAAAAACTGTTTTTT.